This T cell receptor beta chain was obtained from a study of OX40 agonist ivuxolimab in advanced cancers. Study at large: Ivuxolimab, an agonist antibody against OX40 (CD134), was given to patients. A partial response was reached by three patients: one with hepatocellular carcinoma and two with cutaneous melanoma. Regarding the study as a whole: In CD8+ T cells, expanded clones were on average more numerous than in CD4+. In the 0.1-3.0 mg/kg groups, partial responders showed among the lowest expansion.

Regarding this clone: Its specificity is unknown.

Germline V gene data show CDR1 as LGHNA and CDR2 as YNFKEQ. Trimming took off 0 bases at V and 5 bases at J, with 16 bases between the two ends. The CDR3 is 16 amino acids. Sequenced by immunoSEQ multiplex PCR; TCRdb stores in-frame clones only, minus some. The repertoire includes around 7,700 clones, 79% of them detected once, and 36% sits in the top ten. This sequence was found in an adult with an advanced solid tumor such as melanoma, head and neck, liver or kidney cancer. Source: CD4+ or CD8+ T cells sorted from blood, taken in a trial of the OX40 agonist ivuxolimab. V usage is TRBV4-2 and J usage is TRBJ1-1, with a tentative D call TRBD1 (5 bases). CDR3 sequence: CASSQDTEGLETEAFF. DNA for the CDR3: TGTGCCAGCAGCCAAGATACCGAGGGGCTGGAGACTGAAGCTTTCTTT.